This TCR beta chain derives from a study of shared clonotypes between healthy human individuals. General study points: Tissue TCR repertoires likely differ from these blood-only repertoires.

This CDR3 has 12 amino acids. Trimming took off 7 bases at V and 1 base at J, with 10 bases between the two ends. Germline V gene data show CDR1 as SQVTM and CDR2 as ANQGSEA. The table lists this clone with a count of one. Its matching antigen is unknown. A read error is likely here: a far larger clone is one base away. Other DNA sequences in this specimen translate into the identical CDR3. The team ran DNA from unsorted PBMCs on ten immunoSEQ deep assay plates for sequencing. Here immunoSEQ multiplex PCR was the method, and the copy in TCRdb shows in-frame clones only, minus some. Among fewer than 500,000 clones listed, 60% to 80% were seen once. Every donor, a Caucasian adult, lived in Nashville, Tennessee. When samples were unsorted, about 90 million PBMCs were used for genomic DNA.

This rearrangement joins TRBV29-1 to TRBJ1-1, with D perhaps TRBD1 (6 bases). Specimen: PBMCs. The origin of this receptor is a woman aged 40 to 55 in good health. Some clones in this sample may be carry-over from other donors' samples. CDR3 sequence reads: CSGGQQNTEAFF. The DNA for the CDR3 is TGCAGCGGGGGACAACAGAACACTGAAGCTTTCTTT.